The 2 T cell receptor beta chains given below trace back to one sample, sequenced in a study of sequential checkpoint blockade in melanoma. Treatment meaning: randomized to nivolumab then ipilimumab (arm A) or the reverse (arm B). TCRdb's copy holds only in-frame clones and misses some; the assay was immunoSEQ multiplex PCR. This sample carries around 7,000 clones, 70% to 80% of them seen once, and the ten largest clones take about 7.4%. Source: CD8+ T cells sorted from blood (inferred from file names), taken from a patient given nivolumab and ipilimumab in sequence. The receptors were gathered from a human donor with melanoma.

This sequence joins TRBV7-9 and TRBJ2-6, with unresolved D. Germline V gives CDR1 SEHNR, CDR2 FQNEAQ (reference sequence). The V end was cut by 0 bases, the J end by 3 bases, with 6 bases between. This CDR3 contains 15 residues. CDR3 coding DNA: TGTGCCAGCAGCTTAGCGCGTGGTGGGGCCAACGTCCTGACTTTC. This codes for CASSLARGGANVLTF.

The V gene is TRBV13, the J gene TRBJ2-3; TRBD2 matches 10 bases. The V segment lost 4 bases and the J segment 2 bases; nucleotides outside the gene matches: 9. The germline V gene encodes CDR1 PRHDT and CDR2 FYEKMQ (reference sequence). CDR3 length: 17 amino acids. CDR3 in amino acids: CASSSAKLAGYTDTQYF. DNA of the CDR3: TGTGCCAGCAGCTCCGCTAAACTAGCGGGGTACACAGATACGCAGTATTTT.